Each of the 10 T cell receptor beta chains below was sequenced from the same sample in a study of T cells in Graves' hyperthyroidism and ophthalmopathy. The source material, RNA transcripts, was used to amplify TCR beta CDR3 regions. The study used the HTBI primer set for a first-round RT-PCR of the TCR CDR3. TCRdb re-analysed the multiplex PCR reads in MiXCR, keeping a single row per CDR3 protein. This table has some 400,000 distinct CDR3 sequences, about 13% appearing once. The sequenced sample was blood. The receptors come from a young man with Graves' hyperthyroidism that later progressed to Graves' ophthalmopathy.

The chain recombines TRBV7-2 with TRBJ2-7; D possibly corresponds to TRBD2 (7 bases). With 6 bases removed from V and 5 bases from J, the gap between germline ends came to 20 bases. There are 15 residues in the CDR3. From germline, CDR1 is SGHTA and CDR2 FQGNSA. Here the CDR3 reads CASSKVVGGLNEQYF. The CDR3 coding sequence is TGTGCCAGCAGTAAAGTAGTGGGGGGGCTAAACGAGCAGTACTTC.

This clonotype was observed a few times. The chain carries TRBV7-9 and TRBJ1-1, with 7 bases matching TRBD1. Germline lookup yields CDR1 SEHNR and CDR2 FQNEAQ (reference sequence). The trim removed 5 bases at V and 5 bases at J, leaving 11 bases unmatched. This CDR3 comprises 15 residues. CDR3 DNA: TGTGCCAGCAGCCAGACAGGGCTCATAGGGACTGAAGCTTTCTTT. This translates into CASSQTGLIGTEAFF.

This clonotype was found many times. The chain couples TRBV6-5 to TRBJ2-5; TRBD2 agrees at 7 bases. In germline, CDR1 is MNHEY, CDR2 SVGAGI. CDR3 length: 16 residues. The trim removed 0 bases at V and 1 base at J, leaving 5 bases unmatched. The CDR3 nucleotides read TGTGCCAGCAGTTACTCGGGGGACTACCTCCAAGAGACCCAGTACTTC. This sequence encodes CASSYSGDYLQETQYF.

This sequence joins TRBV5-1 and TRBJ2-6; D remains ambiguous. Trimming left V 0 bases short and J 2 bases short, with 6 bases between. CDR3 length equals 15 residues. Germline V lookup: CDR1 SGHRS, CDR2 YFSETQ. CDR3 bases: TGCGCCAGCAGCTTGGGAACTACTGGGGCCAACGTCCTGACTTTC. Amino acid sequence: CASSLGTTGANVLTF.

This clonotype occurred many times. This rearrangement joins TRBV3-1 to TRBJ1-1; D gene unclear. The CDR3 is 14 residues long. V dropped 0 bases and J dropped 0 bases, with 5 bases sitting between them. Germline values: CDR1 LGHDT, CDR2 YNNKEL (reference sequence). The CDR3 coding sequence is TGTGCCAGCAGCCAAGACGTGGTGAACACTGAAGCTTTCTTT. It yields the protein CASSQDVVNTEAFF.

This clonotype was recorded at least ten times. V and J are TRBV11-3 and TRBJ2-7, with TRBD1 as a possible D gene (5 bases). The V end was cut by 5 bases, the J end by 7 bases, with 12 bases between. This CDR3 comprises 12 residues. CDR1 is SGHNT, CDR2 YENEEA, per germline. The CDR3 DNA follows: TGTGCCAGCAGCATGCACCAGGGAGAGCAGTACTTC. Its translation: CASSMHQGEQYF.

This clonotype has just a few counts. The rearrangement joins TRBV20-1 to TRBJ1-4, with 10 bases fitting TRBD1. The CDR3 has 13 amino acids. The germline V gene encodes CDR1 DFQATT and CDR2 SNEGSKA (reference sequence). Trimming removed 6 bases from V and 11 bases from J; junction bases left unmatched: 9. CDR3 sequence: CSASAGQGWKLFF. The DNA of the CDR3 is TGCAGTGCGTCCGCGGGACAGGGGTGGAAACTGTTTTTT.

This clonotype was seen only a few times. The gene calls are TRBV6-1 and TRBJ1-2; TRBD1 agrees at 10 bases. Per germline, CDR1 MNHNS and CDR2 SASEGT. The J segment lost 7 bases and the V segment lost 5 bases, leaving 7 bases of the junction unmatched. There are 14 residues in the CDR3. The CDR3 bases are TGTGCCAGCAGTTCGCAGACAGGGGGCTTTGGCTACACCTTC. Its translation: CASSSQTGGFGYTF.

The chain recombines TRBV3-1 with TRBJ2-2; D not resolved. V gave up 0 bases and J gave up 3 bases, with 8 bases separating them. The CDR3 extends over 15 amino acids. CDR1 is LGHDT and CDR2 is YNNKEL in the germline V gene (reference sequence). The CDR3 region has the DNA TGTGCCAGCAGCCAAGACGGGTCCTACACCGGGGAGCTGTTTTTT. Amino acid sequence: CASSQDGSYTGELFF.

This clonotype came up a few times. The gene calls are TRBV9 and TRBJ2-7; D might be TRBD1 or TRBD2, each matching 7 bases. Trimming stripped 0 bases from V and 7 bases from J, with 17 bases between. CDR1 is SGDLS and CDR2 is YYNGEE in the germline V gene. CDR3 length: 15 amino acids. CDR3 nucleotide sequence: TGTGCCAGCAGCGTAGGGGAGGGGACAGCATTGGAGCAGTACTTC. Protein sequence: CASSVGEGTALEQYF.